Here is one T cell receptor beta chain with its context. Antigen specificity is unknown. These data belong to a study of cytomegalovirus exposure and HLA in healthy donors. The study's findings and limits: There were 150 to 200 TCR beta chains listed as cytomegalovirus-associated. With DRB1 most and HLA-C fewest, TCR association rates differed between HLA loci in a later analysis. In a later analysis, TCR beta V- and J-gene trimming showed a link to a missense DCLRE1C variant.

V lost 7 bases and J lost 10; bases outside the gene matches: 11. Germline-derived CDR1 and CDR2 are MNHNS and SASEGT. The length of the CDR3 is 14 residues. PCR employed 60 Vbeta and 13 Jbeta primers. In the original workflow: In a later analysis, of around 80 million unique beta chains, about 11 million appeared in at least two donors. This table comes from immunoSEQ multiplex PCR, and its TCRdb copy is limited to in-frame clones, with some not included. For V, J and clone size, that table is used; D and trimming come from the DNA. Here the sample spans about 130,000 clones, almost 85% being singletons.

This chain connects TRBV6-1 to TRBJ2-1; 9 positions match TRBD2. The TCR comes from a boy younger than 10 in good health and CMV-seronegative. The sample taken for sequencing was PBMCs. This CDR3 is CASTGGAGGQEQFF. The CDR3 DNA reads TGTGCCAGCACGGGGGGGGCGGGAGGGCAAGAGCAGTTCTTC.